The rows below give T cell receptor beta chains drawn from one sample of a study of cytomegalovirus exposure and HLA in healthy donors. The table came from immunoSEQ multiplex PCR; TCRdb's copy has only in-frame clones and leaves some out. The sample yields about 160,000 clones, 75% to 90% seen once. The material sequenced was PBMCs. The receptor source for this set is a human donor in good health. Each CDR3 is given with its conserved first and last residue. A D gene is named only where the DNA matches it firmly. Clone sizes are given selectively: once, few, many, or a class where the clone is expanded.

TRBJ2-7 | TRBV7-9 | . | . | CASSLPGTPYEQYF | TGTGCCAGCAGCTTACCCGGTACCCCATACGAGCAGTACTTC
TRBJ2-7 | TRBV27 | TRBD1 | . | CASSSATGSYEQYF | TGTGCCAGCAGTTCAGCGACAGGGTCCTACGAGCAGTACTTC
TRBJ1-2 | TRBV18 | TRBD1 | few | CASSPPTGGLYGYTF | TGTGCCAGCTCACCACCCACAGGGGGCCTCTATGGCTACACCTTC
TRBJ1-4 | TRBV7-2 | TRBD1 | . | CASSSLGQGNEKLFF | TGTGCCAGCAGCTCCTTAGGACAGGGGAACGAAAAACTGTTTTTT
TRBJ2-7 | TRBV6-1 | . | . | CASSPTGFYEQYF | TGTGCCAGCAGCCCCACAGGATTCTACGAGCAGTACTTC
TRBJ2-1 | TRBV13 | . | . | CASRGPVGSYNEQFF | TGTGCCAGCAGGGGCCCGGTTGGGTCCTACAATGAGCAGTTCTTC
TRBJ2-3 | TRBV5-1 | . | few | CASSLTDTQYF | TGCGCCAGCAGCCTTACAGATACGCAGTATTTT
TRBJ2-5 | TRBV9 | . | . | CASSPRGEWETQYF | TGTGCCAGCAGCCCCCGCGGGGAATGGGAGACCCAGTACTTC
TRBJ1-1 | TRBV2 | . | . | CASSEARRGVAFF | TGTGCCAGCAGTGAAGCGCGGAGGGGCGTCGCTTTCTTT
TRBJ2-7 | TRBV15 | TRBD1 | . | CAKYRGLRPYEQYF | TGTGCCAAATACAGGGGCCTCCGTCCTTACGAGCAGTACTTC
TRBJ2-5 | TRBV18 | . | . | CASSPRGLTQETQYF | TGTGCCAGCTCACCGCGGGGACTGACTCAAGAGACCCAGTACTTC
TRBJ2-1 | TRBV11-2 | TRBD2 | . | CASSPAGGAYNEQFF | TGTGCCAGCAGCCCAGCGGGGGGGGCCTACAATGAGCAGTTCTTC
TRBJ1-2 | TRBV5-1 | TRBD1 | . | CASSLDSSEVLRGRISNYGYTF | TGCGCCAGCAGCTTGGATTCGTCTGAGGTTCTCAGGGGGCGGATAAGTAACTATGGCTACACCTTC
TRBJ2-1 | TRBV7-8 | . | . | CASSLYKYNEQFF | TGTGCCAGCAGCTTATACAAGTACAATGAGCAGTTCTTC
TRBJ1-1 | TRBV6-6 | . | . | CASSSGRPGGTEAFF | TGTGCCAGCAGTTCTGGACGGCCCGGGGGGACTGAAGCTTTCTTT
TRBJ2-1 | TRBV7-6 | . | . | CASSLGAGDPYNEQFF | TGTGCCAGCAGCTTAGGGGCAGGGGACCCCTACAATGAGCAGTTCTTC
TRBJ1-1 | TRBV2 | . | . | CASSGGPNTEAFF | TGTGCCAGCTCAGGCGGGCCGAACACTGAAGCTTTCTTT
TRBJ1-2 | TRBV5-1 | TRBD1 | . | CASSLGTGGYGYTF | TGCGCCAGCAGCTTGGGGACAGGGGGCTATGGCTACACCTTC
TRBJ2-5 | TRBV5-1 | TRBD2 | . | CASNYLAGAETQYF | TGCGCCAGCAATTACCTAGCGGGGGCGGAGACCCAGTACTTC
TRBJ1-4 | TRBV11-2 | . | . | CASSSSGNAEKLFF | TGTGCCAGCAGCTCCTCAGGGAATGCTGAAAAACTGTTTTTT
TRBJ2-1 | TRBV7-2 | TRBD2 | . | CASSPERGGHDEQFF | TGTGCCAGCAGTCCCGAGCGGGGGGGCCACGATGAGCAGTTCTTC
TRBJ2-1 | TRBV11-2 | . | . | CASRSGGLSLLNEQFF | TGTGCCAGCAGGTCAGGGGGGCTGAGCCTTCTAAATGAGCAGTTCTTC
TRBJ2-7 | TRBV7-7 | . | . | CASSPHQGTAYEQYF | TGTGCCAGCAGCCCCCATCAGGGCACCGCCTACGAGCAGTACTTC
TRBJ2-7 | TRBV7-8 | . | . | CASSPLQASYEQYF | TGTGCCAGCAGCCCCCTGCAGGCCTCCTACGAGCAGTACTTC
TRBJ2-7 | TRBV15 | . | . | CATSRGAATSYEQYF | TGTGCCACCAGCAGAGGTGCGGCGACCTCCTACGAGCAGTACTTC
TRBJ2-7 | TRBV27 | TRBD1 | . | CASSGDRKGYEQYF | TGTGCCAGCAGCGGGGACAGGAAGGGTTACGAGCAGTACTTC
TRBJ1-4 | TRBV7-2 | . | . | CASSPRRGKMEGLFF | TGTGCCAGCAGCCCTCGTAGGGGGAAGATGGAAGGACTGTTTTTT
TRBJ2-5 | TRBV5-1 | TRBD1 | . | CASSLEGTGVRETQYF | TGCGCCAGCAGCTTGGAAGGGACAGGGGTTCGAGAGACCCAGTACTTC
TRBJ2-3 | TRBV10-1 | . | few | CASSVEDWAQYF | TGCGCCAGCAGTGTCGAGGATTGGGCGCAGTATTTT
TRBJ2-3 | TRBV6-1 | . | . | CASIGGVDTQYF | TGTGCCAGCATAGGGGGGGTGGATACGCAGTATTTT
TRBJ1-2 | TRBV7-9 | TRBD1 | . | CASSRGKRGQGYGYTF | TGTGCCAGCAGCCGAGGAAAGAGAGGACAGGGCTATGGCTACACCTTC
TRBJ2-3 | TRBV6-1 | . | . | CASSEPGLHTDTQYF | TGTGCCAGCAGTGAACCGGGACTGCACACAGATACGCAGTATTTT
TRBJ1-1 | TRBV10-3 | . | . | CAISDVPLTGNTEAFF | TGTGCCATCAGTGATGTTCCGTTGACGGGGAACACTGAAGCTTTCTTT
TRBJ2-7 | TRBV25-1 | . | . | CASSRSGYEQYF | TGTGCCAGCAGTCGTTCCGGGTACGAGCAGTACTTC
TRBJ2-7 | TRBV12-5 | . | . | CASGSYMLGRYGPPYEQYF | TGTGCTAGTGGTTCCTATATGTTGGGGCGTTACGGACCCCCCTACGAGCAGTACTTC
TRBJ2-1 | TRBV7-2 | TRBD2 | . | CASTQLAGGPGEQFF | TGTGCCAGCACTCAACTAGCGGGGGGGCCGGGTGAGCAGTTCTTC
TRBJ2-7 | TRBV7-9 | . | few | CASSFSYEQYF | TGTGCCAGCAGCTTTTCTTACGAGCAGTACTTC
TRBJ1-5 | TRBV5-1 | TRBD1 | . | CASSLGTGGGQPQHF | TGCGCCAGCAGCTTAGGGACAGGGGGCGGCCAGCCCCAGCATTTT
TRBJ2-1 | TRBV11-3 | TRBD2 | . | CASSLGAGSSGRAEQFF | TGTGCCAGCAGCTTAGGGGCCGGGTCTAGCGGGAGGGCTGAGCAGTTCTTC
TRBJ2-2 | TRBV11-2 | TRBD2 | once | CASSLRAGGPSGELFF | TGTGCCAGCAGCTTAAGAGCGGGGGGGCCCTCCGGGGAGCTGTTTTTT
TRBJ1-1 | TRBV9 | TRBD1 | few | CASSVEGARGPNTEAFF | TGTGCCAGCAGCGTGGAGGGGGCGCGAGGGCCAAACACTGAAGCTTTCTTT
TRBJ2-7 | TRBV5-6 | . | . | CASSLPGDYEQYF | TGTGCCAGCAGCTTGCCGGGGGACTACGAGCAGTACTTC
TRBJ2-7 | TRBV7-2 | TRBD1 | . | CASSRDRLPEQYF | TGTGCCAGCAGCAGGGACAGGCTTCCCGAGCAGTACTTC
TRBJ1-1 | TRBV14 | . | . | CASSLVFGDKLRLNTEAFF | TGTGCCAGCAGCCTAGTTTTCGGGGATAAACTCCGATTGAACACTGAAGCTTTCTTT
TRBJ1-6 | TRBV5-1 | . | . | CASSVSSPRDSPLHF | TGCGCCAGCAGTGTTTCAAGCCCCCGAGATTCACCCCTCCACTTT
TRBJ1-4 | TRBV6-1 | TRBD1 | . | CASSGVQGAGEKLFF | TGTGCCAGCAGTGGTGTCCAGGGGGCTGGAGAAAAACTGTTTTTT
TRBJ1-2 | TRBV7-2 | . | . | CASSLDRYGYTF | TGTGCCAGCAGCTTAGATCGCTATGGCTACACCTTC
TRBJ2-7 | TRBV7-2 | . | . | CASSLSGYEQYF | TGTGCCAGCAGCTTAAGCGGTTACGAGCAGTACTTC
TRBJ2-3 | TRBV9 | TRBD2 | once | CASSDPGGPEDTQYF | TGTGCCAGCAGCGATCCGGGGGGGCCAGAAGATACGCAGTATTTT
TRBJ2-7 | TRBV5-1 | TRBD2 | few | CASSPEAGIPNEQYF | TGCGCCAGCAGCCCGGAAGCGGGGATTCCTAACGAGCAGTACTTC
TRBJ1-1 | TRBV6-1 | TRBD1 | . | CASSEISGGPEAFF | TGTGCCAGCAGTGAGATCTCAGGGGGGCCTGAAGCTTTCTTT
TRBJ1-1 | TRBV9 | . | . | CASSVAPGGTEAFF | TGTGCCAGCAGCGTAGCCCCCGGGGGCACTGAAGCTTTCTTT
TRBJ2-4 | TRBV5-4 | TRBD1 | . | CASSSDRALAKNIQYF | TGTGCCAGCAGCTCCGACAGGGCTCTAGCCAAAAACATTCAGTACTTC
TRBJ2-1 | TRBV9 | TRBD1 | . | CASSVVGTGFGYNEQFF | TGTGCCAGCAGCGTAGTGGGGACAGGGTTCGGGTACAATGAGCAGTTCTTC
TRBJ1-5 | TRBV27 | TRBD1 | . | CASSIQGPPQPQHF | TGTGCCAGCAGTATACAGGGGCCACCTCAGCCCCAGCATTTT
TRBJ2-1 | TRBV29-1 | TRBD2 | once | CSVEFLAGARNEQFF | TGCAGCGTTGAATTCTTAGCGGGGGCTCGCAATGAGCAGTTCTTC
TRBJ1-2 | TRBV5-5 | TRBD1 | . | CASSLGDSDYGYTF | TGTGCCAGCAGCTTGGGGGACAGCGACTATGGCTACACCTTC
TRBJ1-3 | TRBV7-9 | . | . | CASSLVGRGGNTIYF | TGTGCCAGCAGCTTAGTCGGCAGGGGTGGAAACACCATATATTTT
TRBJ1-4 | TRBV29-1 | TRBD1 | . | CSVEDGTGNEKLFF | TGCAGCGTTGAAGACGGGACAGGGAATGAAAAACTGTTTTTT